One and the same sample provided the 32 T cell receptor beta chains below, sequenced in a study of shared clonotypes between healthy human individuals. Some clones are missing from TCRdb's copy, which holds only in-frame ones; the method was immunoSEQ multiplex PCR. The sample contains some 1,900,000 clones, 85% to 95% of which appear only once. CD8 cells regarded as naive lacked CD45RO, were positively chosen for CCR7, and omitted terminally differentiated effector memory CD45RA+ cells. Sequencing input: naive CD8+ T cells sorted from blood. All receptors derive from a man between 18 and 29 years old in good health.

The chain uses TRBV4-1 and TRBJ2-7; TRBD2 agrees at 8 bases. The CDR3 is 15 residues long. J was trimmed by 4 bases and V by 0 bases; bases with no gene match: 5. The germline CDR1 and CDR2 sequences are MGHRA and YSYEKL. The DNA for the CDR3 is TGCGCCAGCAGCCAAGAGGATAGCGGGACTTACGAGCAGTACTTC. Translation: CASSQEDSGTYEQYF.

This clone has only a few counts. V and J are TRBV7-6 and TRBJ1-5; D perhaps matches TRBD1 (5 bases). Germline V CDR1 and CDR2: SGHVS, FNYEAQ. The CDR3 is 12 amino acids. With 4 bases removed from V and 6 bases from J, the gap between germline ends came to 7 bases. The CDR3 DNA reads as TGTGCCAGCAGCTCAGGGTTTCAGCCCCAGCATTTT. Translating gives CASSSGFQPQHF.

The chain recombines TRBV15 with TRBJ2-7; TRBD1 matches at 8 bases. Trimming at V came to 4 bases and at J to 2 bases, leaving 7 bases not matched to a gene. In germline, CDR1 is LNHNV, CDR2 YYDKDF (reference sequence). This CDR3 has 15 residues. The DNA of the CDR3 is TGTGCCACCAGCAACTTGGGACAGGCAACCTACGAGCAGTACTTC. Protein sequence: CATSNLGQATYEQYF.

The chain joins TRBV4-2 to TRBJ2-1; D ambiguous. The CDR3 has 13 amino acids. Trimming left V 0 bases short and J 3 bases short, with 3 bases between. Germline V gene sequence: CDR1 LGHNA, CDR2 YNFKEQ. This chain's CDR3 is CASSQEDYNEQFF. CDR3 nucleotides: TGTGCCAGCAGCCAAGAGGACTACAATGAGCAGTTCTTC.

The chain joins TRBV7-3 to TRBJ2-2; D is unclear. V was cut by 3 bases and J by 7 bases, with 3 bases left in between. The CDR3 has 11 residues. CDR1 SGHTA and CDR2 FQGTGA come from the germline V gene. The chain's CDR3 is CASSFDGELFF. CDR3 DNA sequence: TGTGCCAGCAGCTTCGACGGGGAGCTGTTTTTT. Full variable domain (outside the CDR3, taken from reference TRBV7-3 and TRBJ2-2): GAGVSQTPSNKVTEKGKYVELRCDPISGHTALYWYRQSLGQGPEFLIYFQGTGAADDSGLPNDRFFAVRPEGSVSTLKIQRTERGDSAVYLCASSFDGELFFGEGSRLTVL.

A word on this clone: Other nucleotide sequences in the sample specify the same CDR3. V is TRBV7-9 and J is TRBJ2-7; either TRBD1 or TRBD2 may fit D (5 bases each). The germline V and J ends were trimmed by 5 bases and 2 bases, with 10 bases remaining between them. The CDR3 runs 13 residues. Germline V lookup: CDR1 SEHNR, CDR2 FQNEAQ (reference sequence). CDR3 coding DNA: TGTGCCAGCAGCCCCCGAGGGGCCTACGAGCAGTACTTC. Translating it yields CASSPRGAYEQYF.

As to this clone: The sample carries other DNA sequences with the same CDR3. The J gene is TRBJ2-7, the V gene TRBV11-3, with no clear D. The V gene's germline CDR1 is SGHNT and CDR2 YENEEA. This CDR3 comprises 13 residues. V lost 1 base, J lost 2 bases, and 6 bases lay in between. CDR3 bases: TGTGCCAGCAGCTTAGGACCGGCCTACGAGCAGTACTTC. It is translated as CASSLGPAYEQYF.

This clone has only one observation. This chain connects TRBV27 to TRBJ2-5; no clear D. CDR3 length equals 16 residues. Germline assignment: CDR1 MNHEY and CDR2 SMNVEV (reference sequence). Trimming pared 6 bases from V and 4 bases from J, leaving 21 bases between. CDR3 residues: CASRPFDGSNLETQYF. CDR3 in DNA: TGTGCCAGCAGACCTTTTGACGGATCAAATTTAGAGACCCAGTACTTC.

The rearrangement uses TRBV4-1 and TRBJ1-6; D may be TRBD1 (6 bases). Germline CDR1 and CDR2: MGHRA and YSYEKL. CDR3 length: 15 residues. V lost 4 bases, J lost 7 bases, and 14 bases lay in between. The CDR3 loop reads CASSPMLGANSPLHF. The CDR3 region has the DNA TGCGCCAGCAGCCCTATGCTGGGGGCGAATTCACCCCTCCACTTT.

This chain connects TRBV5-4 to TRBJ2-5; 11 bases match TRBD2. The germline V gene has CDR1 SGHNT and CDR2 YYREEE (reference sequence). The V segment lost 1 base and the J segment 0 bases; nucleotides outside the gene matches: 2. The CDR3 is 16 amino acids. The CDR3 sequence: CASSLLGLADQETQYF. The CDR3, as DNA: TGTGCCAGCAGCTTGTTGGGACTAGCGGACCAAGAGACCCAGTACTTC.

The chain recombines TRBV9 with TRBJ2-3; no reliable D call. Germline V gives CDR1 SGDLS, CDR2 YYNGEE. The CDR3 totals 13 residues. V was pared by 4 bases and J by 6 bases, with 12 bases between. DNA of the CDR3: TGTGCCAGCAGCACCTACTTAGCCGATACGCAGTATTTT. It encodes CASSTYLADTQYF.

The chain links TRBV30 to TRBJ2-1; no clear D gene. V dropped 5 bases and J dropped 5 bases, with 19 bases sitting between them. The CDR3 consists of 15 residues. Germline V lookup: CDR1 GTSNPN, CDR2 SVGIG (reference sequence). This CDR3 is CAWLEQLDVHNEQFF. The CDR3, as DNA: TGTGCCTGGCTAGAGCAGCTAGATGTTCACAATGAGCAGTTCTTC.

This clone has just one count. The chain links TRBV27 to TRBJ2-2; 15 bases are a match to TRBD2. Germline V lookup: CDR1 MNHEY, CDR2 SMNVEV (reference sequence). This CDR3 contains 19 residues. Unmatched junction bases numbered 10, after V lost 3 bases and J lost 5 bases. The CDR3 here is CASSFIGTSGGPGTGELFF. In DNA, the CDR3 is TGTGCCAGCAGTTTTATAGGGACTAGCGGGGGGCCGGGGACCGGGGAGCTGTTTTTT.

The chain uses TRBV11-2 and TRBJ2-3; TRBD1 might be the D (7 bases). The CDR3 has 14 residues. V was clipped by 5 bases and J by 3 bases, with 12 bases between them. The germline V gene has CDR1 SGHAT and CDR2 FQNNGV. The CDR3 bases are TGTGCCAGCAGCCCCCCAGGGGGGACAGATACGCAGTATTTT. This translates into CASSPPGGTDTQYF.

The DNA for the CDR3 is TGTGCCAGCAGCTTAGCCCCCACCGCTTACATCGGCTACGAGCAGTACTTC. Protein sequence: CASSLAPTAYIGYEQYF. V usage is TRBV7-8 and J usage is TRBJ2-7; D not resolved. The germline CDR1 and CDR2 sequences are SGHVS and FQNEAQ. The CDR3 runs 17 residues. The V end lost 0 bases, the J end lost 3 bases, and 18 bases lay between the germline ends.

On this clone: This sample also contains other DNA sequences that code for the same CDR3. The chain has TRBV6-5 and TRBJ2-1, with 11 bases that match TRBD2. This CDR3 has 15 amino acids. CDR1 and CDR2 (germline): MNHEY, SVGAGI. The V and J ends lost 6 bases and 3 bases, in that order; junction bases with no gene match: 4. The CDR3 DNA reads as TGTGCCAGCAGCACTAGCGGGAGTAGCTACAATGAGCAGTTCTTC. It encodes CASSTSGSSYNEQFF.

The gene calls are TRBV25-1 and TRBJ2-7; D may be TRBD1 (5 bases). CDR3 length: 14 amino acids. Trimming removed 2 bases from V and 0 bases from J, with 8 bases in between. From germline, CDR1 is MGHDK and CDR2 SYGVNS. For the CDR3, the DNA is TGTGCCAGCAGTGAAAGGGGTTACTCCTACGAGCAGTACTTC. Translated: CASSERGYSYEQYF.

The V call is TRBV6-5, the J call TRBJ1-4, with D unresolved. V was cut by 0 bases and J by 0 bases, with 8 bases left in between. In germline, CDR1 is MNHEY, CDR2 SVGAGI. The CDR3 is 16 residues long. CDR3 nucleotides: TGTGCCAGCAGTTACTCGAATGTGGCAACTAATGAAAAACTGTTTTTT. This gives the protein CASSYSNVATNEKLFF.

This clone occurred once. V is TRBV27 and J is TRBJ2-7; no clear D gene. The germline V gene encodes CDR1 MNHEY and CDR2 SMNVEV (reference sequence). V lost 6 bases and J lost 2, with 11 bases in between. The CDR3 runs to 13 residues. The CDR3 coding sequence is TGTGCCAGCAGCTGGACGCGAGCCTACGAGCAGTACTTC. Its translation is CASSWTRAYEQYF.

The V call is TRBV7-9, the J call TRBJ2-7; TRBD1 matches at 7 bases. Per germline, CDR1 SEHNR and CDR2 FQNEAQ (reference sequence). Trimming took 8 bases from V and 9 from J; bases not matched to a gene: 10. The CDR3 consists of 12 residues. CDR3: CASLDREMAQYF. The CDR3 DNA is TGTGCCAGCCTCGACAGGGAAATGGCGCAGTACTTC.

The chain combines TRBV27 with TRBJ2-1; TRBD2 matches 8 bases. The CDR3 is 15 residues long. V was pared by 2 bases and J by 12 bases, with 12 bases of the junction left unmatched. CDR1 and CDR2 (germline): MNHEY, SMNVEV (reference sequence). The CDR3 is CASSLIPTGGPGQFF. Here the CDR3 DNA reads TGTGCCAGCAGTTTAATCCCTACGGGAGGGCCTGGGCAGTTCTTC.

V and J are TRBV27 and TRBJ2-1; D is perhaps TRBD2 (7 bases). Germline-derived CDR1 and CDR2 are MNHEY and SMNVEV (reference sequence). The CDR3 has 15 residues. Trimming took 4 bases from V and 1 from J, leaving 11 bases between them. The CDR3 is CASSYAGASYNEQFF. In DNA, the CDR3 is TGTGCCAGCAGTTACGCGGGGGCGTCCTACAATGAGCAGTTCTTC.

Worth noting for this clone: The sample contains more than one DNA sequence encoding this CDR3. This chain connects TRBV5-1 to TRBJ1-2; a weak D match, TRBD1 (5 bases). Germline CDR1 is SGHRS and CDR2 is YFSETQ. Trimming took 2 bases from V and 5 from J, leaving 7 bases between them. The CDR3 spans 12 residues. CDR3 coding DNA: TGCGCCAGCAGCTTAGAGGGGTATGGCTACACCTTC. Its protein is CASSLEGYGYTF.

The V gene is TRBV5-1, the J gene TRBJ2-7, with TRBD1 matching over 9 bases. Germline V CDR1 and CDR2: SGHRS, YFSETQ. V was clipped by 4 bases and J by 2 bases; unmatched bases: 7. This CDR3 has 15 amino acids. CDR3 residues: CASSTGTGTTYEQYF. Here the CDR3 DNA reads TGCGCCAGCAGCACGGGGACAGGGACAACCTACGAGCAGTACTTC.

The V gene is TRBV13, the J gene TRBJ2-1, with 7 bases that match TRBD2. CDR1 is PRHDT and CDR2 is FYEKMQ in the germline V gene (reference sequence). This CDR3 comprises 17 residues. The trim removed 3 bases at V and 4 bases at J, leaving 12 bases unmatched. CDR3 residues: CASSLFPLREVYNEQFF. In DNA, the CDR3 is TGTGCCAGCAGCTTGTTTCCCCTACGGGAGGTGTACAATGAGCAGTTCTTC.

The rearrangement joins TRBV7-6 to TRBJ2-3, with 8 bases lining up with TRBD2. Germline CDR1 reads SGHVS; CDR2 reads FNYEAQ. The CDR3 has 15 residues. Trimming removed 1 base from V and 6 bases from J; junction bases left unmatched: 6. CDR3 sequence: CASSLVASGPDTQYF. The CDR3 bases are TGTGCCAGCAGCTTAGTGGCTAGCGGGCCCGATACGCAGTATTTT.

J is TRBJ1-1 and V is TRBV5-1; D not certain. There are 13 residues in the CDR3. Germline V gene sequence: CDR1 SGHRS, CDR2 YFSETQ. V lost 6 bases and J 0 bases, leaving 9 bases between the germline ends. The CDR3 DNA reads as TGCGCCAGCAAGGACGAGATGAACACTGAAGCTTTCTTT. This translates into CASKDEMNTEAFF.

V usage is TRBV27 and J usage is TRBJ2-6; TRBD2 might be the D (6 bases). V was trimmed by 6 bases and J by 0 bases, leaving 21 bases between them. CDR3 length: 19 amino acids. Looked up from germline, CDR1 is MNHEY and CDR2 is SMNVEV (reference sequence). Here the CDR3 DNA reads TGTGCCAGCAGCCCGTATGGGGCACTAGCCAACTCTGGGGCCAACGTCCTGACTTTC. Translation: CASSPYGALANSGANVLTF.

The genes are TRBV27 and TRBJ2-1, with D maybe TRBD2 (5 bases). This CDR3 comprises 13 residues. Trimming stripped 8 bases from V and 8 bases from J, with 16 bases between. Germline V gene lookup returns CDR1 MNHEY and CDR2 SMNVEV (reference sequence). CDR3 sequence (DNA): TGTGCCAGCTGGACTCAAATTTCGGATGAGCAGTTCTTC. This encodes CASWTQISDEQFF.

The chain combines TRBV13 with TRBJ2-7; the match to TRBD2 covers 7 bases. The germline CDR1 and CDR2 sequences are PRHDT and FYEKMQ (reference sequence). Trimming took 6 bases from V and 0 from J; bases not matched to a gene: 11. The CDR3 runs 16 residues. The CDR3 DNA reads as TGTGCCAGCAGTCATCCTAGCGGTTCCCTCTCCTACGAGCAGTACTTC. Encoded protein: CASSHPSGSLSYEQYF. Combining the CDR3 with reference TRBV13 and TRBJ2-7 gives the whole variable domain AAGVIQSPRHLIKEKRETATLKCYPIPRHDTVYWYQQGPGQDPQFLISFYEKMQSDKGSIPDRFSAQQFSDYHSELNMSSLELGDSALYFCASSHPSGSLSYEQYFGPGTRLTVT.

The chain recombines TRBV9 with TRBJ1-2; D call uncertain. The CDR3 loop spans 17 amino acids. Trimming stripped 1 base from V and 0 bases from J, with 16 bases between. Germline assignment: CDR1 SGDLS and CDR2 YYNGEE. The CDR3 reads CASSVNPTGAANYGYTF. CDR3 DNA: TGTGCCAGCAGCGTAAACCCAACCGGCGCAGCTAACTATGGCTACACCTTC.

DNA of the CDR3: TGTGCCAGCAGCGGGGACAGCGGACAAAGCTCCTACGAGCAGTACTTC. Protein: CASSGDSGQSSYEQYF. The V call is TRBV2, the J call TRBJ2-7; 7 bases agree with TRBD1. Looked up from germline, CDR1 is SNHLY and CDR2 is FYNNEI. This CDR3 has 16 amino acids. V lost 6 bases and J lost 0; bases outside the gene matches: 11.